These 31 T cell receptor beta chains were sequenced from one sample in a study of shared clonotypes between healthy human individuals. The repertoire was sequenced with immunoSEQ multiplex PCR; TCRdb's copy has only in-frame clones and lacks some. The sample contains more than 1.2 million clones, 97% to 99% of which appear only once. Material for sequencing was naive CD4+ T cells sorted from blood. The subset was: CD45RA+ positively selected. The receptor set was obtained from a man aged 25 to 40 in good health.

The chain joins TRBV5-1 to TRBJ1-5, with 7 bases lining up with TRBD1. The CDR3 is 17 amino acids. The germline gives CDR1 SGHRS, CDR2 YFSETQ. J gave up 3 bases and V 0 bases, and 9 bases lay outside the gene matches. In nucleotides, the CDR3 is TGCGCCAGCAGCTTGGGACCGCAGGGGGGGAACAATCAGCCCCAGCATTTT. Translating gives CASSLGPQGGNNQPQHF.

The chain couples TRBV7-2 to TRBJ2-1; 9 nucleotides match TRBD2. This CDR3 region has 16 residues. The J segment lost 1 base and the V segment lost 5 bases, leaving 6 bases of the junction unmatched. CDR1 and CDR2 from the germline V gene are SGHTA and FQGNSA. For the CDR3, the DNA is TGTGCCAGCAGCCTTAGCGGGAGCCCTTCCTACAATGAGCAGTTCTTC. Translated: CASSLSGSPSYNEQFF.

The CDR3 loop reads CASSLARLAGGYEQFF. The CDR3 DNA sequence: TGTGCCAGCAGTTTAGCCAGACTAGCGGGAGGATATGAGCAGTTCTTC. The chain carries TRBV27 and TRBJ2-1; TRBD2 agrees at 13 bases. The CDR3 sequence is 16 residues long. In germline, CDR1 is MNHEY, CDR2 SMNVEV (reference sequence). V gave up 2 bases and J gave up 8 bases; unmatched junction bases: 6.

The chain links TRBV7-8 to TRBJ2-7; TRBD2 might be the D (5 bases). V was shortened by 0 bases and J by 6 bases, with 18 bases between the two germline ends. Germline V gene data show CDR1 as SGHVS and CDR2 as FQNEAQ. This CDR3 comprises 16 residues. The CDR3 nucleotides are TGTGCCAGCAGCTTAGCGCGAGCCCGGCCGGGGAGCGAGCAGTACTTC. It yields the protein CASSLARARPGSEQYF.

This chain joins TRBV11-3 and TRBJ2-1; 7 positions agree with TRBD1. Germline trimming cut 5 bases from V and 0 bases from J; bases unmatched to any gene: 7. The CDR3 runs 16 residues. The germline V gene encodes CDR1 SGHNT and CDR2 YENEEA. The CDR3 sequence: CASSPGGVSSYNEQFF. CDR3 nucleotides: TGTGCCAGCAGCCCAGGGGGTGTAAGCTCCTACAATGAGCAGTTCTTC.

The V gene is TRBV19, the J gene TRBJ1-1, with TRBD1 as a possible D gene (6 bases). CDR1 and CDR2 (germline): LNHDA, SQIVND (reference sequence). The V gene lost 4 bases and the J gene lost 4 bases, with 10 bases spanning the gap. The CDR3 is 13 residues long. This CDR3 is CASSKTGTTEAFF. CDR3 sequence (DNA): TGTGCCAGTAGTAAGACAGGAACCACTGAAGCTTTCTTT. Based on the CDR3 plus reference TRBV19 and TRBJ1-1, the full variable domain is DGGITQSPKYLFRKEGQNVTLSCEQNLNHDAMYWYRQDPGQGLRLIYYSQIVNDFQKGDIAEGYSVSREKKESFPLTVTSAQKNPTAFYLCASSKTGTTEAFFGQGTRLTVV.

The J gene is TRBJ1-2, the V gene TRBV7-9; tentatively, D is TRBD1 (5 bases). CDR1 SEHNR and CDR2 FQNEAQ come from the germline V gene (reference sequence). V was clipped by 4 bases and J by 4 bases, with 16 bases between them. The CDR3 covers 15 residues. This CDR3 reads CASSSEPQRGYGYTF. CDR3 bases: TGTGCCAGCAGCTCGGAACCTCAGAGGGGCTATGGCTACACCTTC.

The chain combines TRBV4-3 with TRBJ1-4; 10 nucleotides match TRBD1. V trimming: 5 bases; J trimming: 10 bases; junction bases outside the gene matches: 10. The CDR3 runs to 15 residues. CDR1 is LGHNA and CDR2 is YSLEER in the germline V gene. The CDR3 bases are TGCGCCAGCAGCGGGACCGGGACAGGGGAGAGAAAACTGTTTTTT. Amino acid sequence: CASSGTGTGERKLFF.

V is TRBV6-1 and J is TRBJ1-5, with D unclear. V lost 3 bases, J lost 7 bases, and 7 bases lay in between. In germline, CDR1 is MNHNS, CDR2 SASEGT. There are 12 residues in the CDR3. The CDR3 sequence is CASSDREQPQHF. The CDR3 bases are TGTGCCAGCAGTGATAGGGAACAGCCCCAGCATTTT.

The chain couples TRBV19 to TRBJ2-3, with D possibly matching TRBD1 (6 bases). CDR3 size: 14 residues. Germline V CDR1 and CDR2: LNHDA, SQIVND (reference sequence). With 4 bases removed from V and 2 bases from J, the gap between germline ends came to 10 bases. The CDR3, as DNA: TGTGCCAGTAGTACAGGGGCTATCACAGATACGCAGTATTTT. This sequence encodes CASSTGAITDTQYF.

J is TRBJ1-3 and V is TRBV27; D call uncertain. Germline values: CDR1 MNHEY, CDR2 SMNVEV (reference sequence). V dropped 2 bases and J dropped 0 bases, with 11 bases sitting between them. This CDR3 contains 16 residues. The CDR3 sequence: CASSLGPGSSGNTIYF. CDR3 bases: TGTGCCAGCAGTTTAGGTCCAGGCTCCTCTGGAAACACCATATATTTT.

The chain links TRBV5-1 to TRBJ2-1, with 7 bases fitting TRBD2. J was trimmed by 12 bases and V by 2 bases; bases with no gene match: 14. The V gene's germline CDR1 is SGHRS and CDR2 YFSETQ. This CDR3 spans 15 amino acids. CDR3 DNA sequence: TGCGCCAGCAGCTTTAAGCGGGATACTACAATGGGGCAGTTCTTC. Its protein product is CASSFKRDTTMGQFF.

This chain connects TRBV29-1 to TRBJ2-5, with 7 nucleotides matching TRBD2. This CDR3 is 15 amino acids long. Germline CDR1 and CDR2: SQVTM and ANQGSEA. V dropped 4 bases and J dropped 2; count of bases not matched to a gene: 10. The CDR3, as DNA: TGCAGCGTTGTTATGGCGGGAGCCTTACAAGAGACCCAGTACTTC. Protein sequence: CSVVMAGALQETQYF.

The J gene is TRBJ2-2, the V gene TRBV6-5, with D uncertain. V was clipped by 2 bases and J by 5 bases, with 12 bases between them. The germline CDR1 and CDR2 sequences are MNHEY and SVGAGI. This CDR3 has 15 residues. The CDR3 is CASSYAPGGTGELFF. CDR3 in DNA: TGTGCCAGCAGTTACGCACCGGGTGGGACCGGGGAGCTGTTTTTT.

The chain couples TRBV5-6 to TRBJ1-3; D is possibly TRBD1 (5 bases). The CDR3 is made up of 13 amino acids. The V end lost 5 bases, the J end lost 2 bases, and 8 bases lay between the germline ends. Germline V CDR1 and CDR2: SGHDT, YYEEEE. The CDR3, as DNA: TGTGCCAGCAGGTTGACAGCTGGAAACACCATATATTTT. Translation gives CASRLTAGNTIYF.

The chain recombines TRBV27 with TRBJ1-1; possibly TRBD1 for D (6 bases). The length of the CDR3 is 13 residues. Germline loops: CDR1 MNHEY, CDR2 SMNVEV (reference sequence). V shed 7 bases and J shed 1 base, with 10 bases lying between them. The CDR3 DNA sequence: TGTGCCAGCACCACGGACAGGAACACTGAAGCTTTCTTT. Encoded protein: CASTTDRNTEAFF.

The CDR3 is CAISVTSGNYEQYF. The CDR3 DNA follows: TGTGCCATCAGTGTAACTAGCGGGAACTACGAGCAGTACTTC. The rearrangement links TRBV10-3 to TRBJ2-7; 10 bases match TRBD2. V dropped 4 bases and J dropped 3; count of bases not matched to a gene: 3. Looked up from germline, CDR1 is ENHRY and CDR2 is SYGVKD. The CDR3 has 14 residues.

The rearrangement joins TRBV29-1 to TRBJ2-7; D possibly uses TRBD1 or TRBD2 (5 bases each). CDR1 and CDR2 (germline): SQVTM, ANQGSEA. This CDR3 has 14 residues. V lost 4 bases and J 2 bases, leaving 15 bases between the germline ends. In DNA form, the CDR3 reads TGCAGCGTTGTTCGGGACCCCTTAACCTACGAGCAGTACTTC. This codes for CSVVRDPLTYEQYF.

The V call is TRBV5-4, the J call TRBJ1-4; D remains ambiguous. Germline V gene data show CDR1 as SGHNT and CDR2 as YYREEE (reference sequence). The CDR3 is 13 residues long. V lost 1 base and J lost 5, with 6 bases in between. The CDR3 region has the DNA TGTGCCAGCAGCTTGAGTTCAAATGAAAAACTGTTTTTT. This codes for CASSLSSNEKLFF.

V gene TRBV18 combines with J gene TRBJ1-1; possible D gene TRBD1, 5 bases. V was clipped by 2 bases and J by 8 bases, with 18 bases between them. Germline V gene lookup returns CDR1 KGHSH and CDR2 LQKENI. The CDR3 is made up of 15 amino acids. The DNA of the CDR3 is TGTGCCAGCTCACCAGGGACCAGCCAATATTTAGAAGCTTTCTTT. Its protein is CASSPGTSQYLEAFF.

This chain connects TRBV4-3 to TRBJ1-3; possible D gene TRBD1, 5 bases. The CDR3 is made up of 14 amino acids. V lost 3 bases to trimming and J lost 0 bases, with 6 bases between them. Germline CDR1 and CDR2: LGHNA and YSLEER. The CDR3 loop is CASSQTDSGNTIYF. In nucleotides, the CDR3 is TGCGCCAGCAGCCAGACAGACTCTGGAAACACCATATATTTT.

The chain couples TRBV19 to TRBJ2-7; 8 positions agree with TRBD2. The CDR3 spans 13 residues. CDR1 and CDR2 from the germline V gene are LNHDA and SQIVND (reference sequence). The V gene end was trimmed by 9 bases and the J gene end by 1 base; junction bases not matched to a gene: 5. The CDR3 DNA reads TGTGCCAGATCTAGCGGGCGGTCCTACGAGCAGTACTTC. As protein: CARSSGRSYEQYF.

The V and J genes are TRBV10-3 and TRBJ2-5, with 14 bases matching TRBD2. The CDR3 contains 18 residues. Per the germline V gene, CDR1 is ENHRY and CDR2 is SYGVKD. The trim removed 6 bases at V and 2 bases at J, leaving 11 bases unmatched. CDR3 sequence: CAIRAGTSGRGGQETQYF. The CDR3 region has the DNA TGTGCCATCAGAGCCGGGACTAGCGGGAGAGGTGGTCAAGAGACCCAGTACTTC.

Concerning this clone itself: Other DNA sequences from this sample encode an identical CDR3 as well. This chain uses TRBV11-3 with TRBJ2-1, with 11 nucleotides matching TRBD2. This CDR3 region has 15 residues. The germline V gene encodes CDR1 SGHNT and CDR2 YENEEA. With 3 bases clipped from V and 3 bases from J, the junction kept 1 base outside the gene matches. CDR3 coding DNA: TGTGCCAGCAGCTTGGGGACTAGCGGCTACAATGAGCAGTTCTTC. Translation: CASSLGTSGYNEQFF.

For the CDR3, the DNA is TGTGCCACCAGCAGAGATCGATCCAGGGTCCAGTACTTC. Its protein is CATSRDRSRVQYF. The chain links TRBV15 to TRBJ2-5, with D perhaps TRBD1 (5 bases). V lost 0 bases and J 10 bases, leaving 12 bases between the germline ends. Looked up from germline, CDR1 is LNHNV and CDR2 is YYDKDF (reference sequence). This CDR3 comprises 13 residues.

The chain carries TRBV5-8 and TRBJ1-4; unclear D gene. Trimming took 0 bases from V and 5 from J, leaving 11 bases between them. The germline V gene encodes CDR1 SGHTS and CDR2 YDEGEE. This CDR3 is 15 amino acids long. The CDR3 protein is CASSLVGQRNEKLFF. DNA for the CDR3: TGTGCCAGCAGCTTGGTCGGGCAGCGAAATGAAAAACTGTTTTTT.

V and J are TRBV5-4 and TRBJ2-7; 8 bases map to TRBD1. Germline V CDR1 and CDR2: SGHNT, YYREEE (reference sequence). This CDR3 comprises 15 residues. With V trimmed by 5 bases and J by 3 bases, 10 bases remained unmatched. CDR3 residues: CASRADPGQVYEQYF. The DNA of the CDR3 is TGTGCCAGCAGGGCTGATCCGGGACAGGTCTACGAGCAGTACTTC.

The chain couples TRBV6-1 to TRBJ1-5; TRBD1 might be the D (5 bases). Germline V gene data show CDR1 as MNHNS and CDR2 as SASEGT. The ends were cut back, 2 bases at V and 10 bases at J, with 12 bases in the middle. This CDR3 contains 13 residues. The CDR3 protein is CASSEIVRGPQHF. In DNA form, the CDR3 reads TGTGCCAGCAGTGAAATAGTTCGGGGCCCCCAGCATTTT.

The chain couples TRBV7-6 to TRBJ2-7; D gene uncertain. Germline values: CDR1 SGHVS, CDR2 FNYEAQ. The V end lost 2 bases, the J end lost 1 base, and 12 bases lay between the germline ends. There are 15 residues in the CDR3. DNA for the CDR3: TGTGCCAGCAGCTTATTCGGCGGAAAGTCCTACGAGCAGTACTTC. Its translation is CASSLFGGKSYEQYF.

V gene TRBV4-3 combines with J gene TRBJ2-7; TRBD1 agrees at 10 bases. CDR1 and CDR2 (germline): LGHNA, YSLEER. After removal of 4 bases from V and 4 bases from J, the junction contained 7 bases not matched to a gene. This CDR3 spans 15 amino acids. CDR3 in amino acids: CASSPYRDRGYEQYF. The CDR3 DNA reads TGCGCCAGCAGCCCCTACCGGGACAGGGGATACGAGCAGTACTTC.

V is TRBV29-1 and J is TRBJ2-5, with D perhaps matching TRBD1 (5 bases). The CDR3 is 13 amino acids. V was clipped by 3 bases and J by 3 bases, with 11 bases between them. Germline V CDR1 and CDR2: SQVTM, ANQGSEA. The CDR3 DNA sequence: TGCAGCGTTGATCAAACAGGCGAAGAGACCCAGTACTTC. Translated: CSVDQTGEETQYF.